Following are 7 T cell receptor beta chains from one sample sequenced in a study of cytotoxic CD8 clonotypes in ibrutinib-treated CLL. Profiling relied on immunoSEQ multiplex PCR, and the TCRdb table lists in-frame clones only, not all of them. The sample includes almost 250,000 clones, less than 75% of them seen just once. The sequenced sample was PBMCs, obtained after 24 months of ibrutinib treatment. These receptors were obtained from a human donor with chronic lymphocytic leukemia.

The chain links TRBV4-3 to TRBJ2-1; TRBD2 matches 9 bases. The V segment lost 4 bases and the J segment 8 bases; nucleotides outside the gene matches: 3. Germline CDR1 is LGHNA and CDR2 is YSLEER. CDR3 length: 13 amino acids. This CDR3 is CASSPGLAYEQFF. CDR3 in DNA: TGCGCCAGCAGCCCGGGACTAGCCTATGAGCAGTTCTTC.

Concerning this clone itself: Other nucleotide sequences from this sample produce the same CDR3. The rearrangement links TRBV11-2 to TRBJ2-5, with 13 bases aligning to TRBD2. CDR3 length: 16 residues. V shed 6 bases and J 5 bases; nucleotides not matched to a gene: 9. CDR1 is SGHAT, CDR2 FQNNGV, per germline. The CDR3 DNA follows: TGTGCCAGCAGACCCGGACTAGCGGGAGCTCGTGAGACCCAGTACTTC. As protein: CASRPGLAGARETQYF.

The table lists this clone with a few counts. This sequence joins TRBV29-1 and TRBJ2-5, with TRBD1 as a possible D gene (6 bases). Between the trimmed V and J ends, which lost 6 bases and 7 bases, there was a span of 15 bases. The CDR3 extends over 12 amino acids. Germline V gene sequence: CDR1 SQVTM, CDR2 ANQGSEA. CDR3 DNA: TGCAGCGTAGCTCTCGAGGGGGTGACCCAGTACTTC. It translates to CSVALEGVTQYF.

This chain connects TRBV5-4 to TRBJ1-2; 8 bases match TRBD1. The V and J ends lost 4 bases and 0 bases, in that order; junction bases with no gene match: 5. CDR3 length: 15 residues. The germline CDR1 and CDR2 sequences are SGHNT and YYREEE (reference sequence). The CDR3 sequence is CASSPSGGANYGYTF. The CDR3 region has the DNA TGTGCCAGCAGCCCTTCAGGGGGCGCTAACTATGGCTACACCTTC.

V is TRBV29-1 and J is TRBJ2-7, with no clear D. The CDR3 runs to 14 residues. The V gene lost 4 bases and the J gene lost 5 bases, with 18 bases spanning the gap. Germline V CDR1 and CDR2: SQVTM, ANQGSEA. CDR3 residues: CSVVVKSRDHEQYF. The DNA of the CDR3 is TGCAGCGTTGTTGTGAAGTCTAGGGATCACGAGCAGTACTTC.

The chain couples TRBV9 to TRBJ1-2, with no clear D. The CDR3 consists of 12 residues. CDR1 SGDLS and CDR2 YYNGEE come from the germline V gene. V dropped 4 bases and J dropped 8 bases, with 12 bases sitting between them. CDR3 region: CASSFPNSGYTF. The DNA of the CDR3 is TGTGCCAGCAGCTTTCCGAATTCAGGCTACACCTTC.

There are a few counts of this clone. The rearrangement uses TRBV7-2 and TRBJ1-3; no clear D gene. The length of the CDR3 is 13 residues. The V end was cut by 5 bases, the J end by 2 bases, with 7 bases between. In germline, CDR1 is SGHTA, CDR2 FQGNSA. In DNA, the CDR3 is TGTGCCAGCAGCCCCCTACCTGGAAACACCATATATTTT. Translating it yields CASSPLPGNTIYF.